The present TCR beta chain was sequenced within a study of identical twins. TCRdb re-called the 5' RACE reads with MiXCR, one entry per CDR3 protein. The data contain roughly 540,000 distinct CDR3 sequences, 20% to 25% of them singletons. This clonotype was recorded a few times. The ends were cut back, 3 bases at V and 6 bases at J, with 12 bases in the middle. CDR1 and CDR2 (germline): SGHTA, FQGNSA. This CDR3 has 14 residues. This same sample was also part of a study on T cells expressing NK-cell markers.

This chain connects TRBV7-2 to TRBJ2-1, with a possible D match to TRBD2 (6 bases). Sample: CD4+ T cells sorted from blood. The TCR originated in a young woman in good health. The CDR3 loop reads CASSFPGEGNEQFF. The CDR3 DNA reads TGTGCCAGCAGCTTCCCGGGAGAAGGCAATGAGCAGTTCTTC.